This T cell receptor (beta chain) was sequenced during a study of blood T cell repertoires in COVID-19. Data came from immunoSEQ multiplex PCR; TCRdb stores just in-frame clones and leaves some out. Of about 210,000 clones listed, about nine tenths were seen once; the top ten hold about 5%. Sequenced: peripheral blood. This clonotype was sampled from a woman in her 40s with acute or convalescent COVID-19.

The CDR3 region is CASSSSGEMKPQHF. The CDR3 coding sequence is TGTGCCAGCAGTTCATCCGGGGAAATGAAGCCCCAGCATTTT. The rearrangement uses TRBV6-9 and TRBJ1-5; D not resolved. The CDR3 spans 14 residues. Trimming stripped 4 bases from V and 8 bases from J, with 15 bases between. Germline CDR1 is MNHGY and CDR2 is SVAAGI.